This TCR beta chain stems from a study of radiation and T cells in renal cell carcinoma. Study-wide context: Nephrectomy followed 15 Gy stereotactic body radiation by 4 weeks.

Germline V gene sequence: CDR1 MDHEN, CDR2 SYDVKM. The CDR3 runs to 14 residues. V shed 10 bases, J shed 2 bases, and the junction held 8 bases outside the gene matches. The table came from immunoSEQ multiplex PCR; TCRdb's copy has only in-frame clones and leaves some out. The table lists 95,000 to 150,000 clones, roughly four fifths of them singletons, with 2.5% to 3.5% in the top ten. This clone was seen only a few times. Time point reported: baseline pretreatment blood. Treatment of the sample: 15 Gy SBRT to primary tumor, nephrectomy 4 weeks later. Clear cell pathology was present in this patient's renal cell carcinoma.

This specimen consisted of blood, obtained from a patient whose treatment included radiotherapy and nephrectomy. This rearrangement joins TRBV28 to TRBJ2-7; 10 bases agree with TRBD2. The receptor's source is a woman in her fifties or sixties with renal cell carcinoma. The CDR3 region is CATNPSGSTYEQYF. CDR3 nucleotides: TGTGCCACCAACCCTAGCGGGAGTACCTACGAGCAGTACTTC.